A single sample is the source of the 19 T cell receptor beta chains below, sequenced in a study of vaccination effects on CD4 cells after COVID-19 (dated by TCRdb to the early 2020s). After more than nine days of culture, CD4+ T cells were isolated with the EasySep CD4+ T cell isolation kit. PCR-confirmed SARS-CoV-2 infection had occurred in convalescent patients between March and December 2020, before the Alpha, Beta and Delta variants emerged in the United States. Each participant received two doses of an mRNA SARS-CoV-2 vaccine, either BNT162b2 or mRNA-1273. Antigens for these TCRs are unknown. The library relied on the immunoSEQ multiplex PCR assay. The source is immuneACCESS, and TCRdb retained only in-frame sequences with V and J called. Part of the clones is not carried over; for the studies checked, unresolved V genes explain less than half of this, and the remainder is unexplained. A total of tens of thousands of clones appear in this sample, around 74% of them only once. Approximately 5.6% of the sample goes to the ten largest clones.

Sequencing was performed on CD4+ T cells from PBMCs cultured without peptide, taken after COVID-19 vaccination. All receptors derive from a human donor who had a prior SARS-CoV-2 infection.

The V gene is TRBV20-1, the J gene TRBJ2-7; D is unclear. CDR1 is DFQATT and CDR2 is SNEGSKA in the germline V gene (reference sequence). The CDR3 has 12 amino acids. Trimming stripped 3 bases from V and 3 bases from J, with 9 bases between. The CDR3 bases are TGCAGTGCTAGTTCTACGAACTACGAGCAGTACTTC. Protein sequence: CSASSTNYEQYF.

The gene calls are TRBV4-1 and TRBJ1-2; the match to TRBD1 covers 11 bases. Germline V CDR1 and CDR2: MGHRA, YSYEKL. V dropped 2 bases and J dropped 1; count of bases not matched to a gene: 12. The CDR3 runs 19 residues. The CDR3 region has the DNA TGCGCCAGCAGCCAACCGACCGGACAGGGGGCAAGGGTTAACTATGGCTACACCTTC. Encoded protein: CASSQPTGQGARVNYGYTF.

This chain connects TRBV5-4 to TRBJ2-4; D not resolved. V lost 2 bases and J 0 bases, leaving 6 bases between the germline ends. The CDR3 has 14 residues. Per germline, CDR1 SGHNT and CDR2 YYREEE (reference sequence). In DNA, the CDR3 is TGTGCCAGCAGCTTAGCAGGAGCCAAAAACATTCAGTACTTC. Amino acids: CASSLAGAKNIQYF.

The CDR3 loop reads CASSWGGGRRSGNTIYF. The CDR3, as DNA: TGTGCCAGCAGCTGGGGAGGGGGGCGACGCTCTGGAAACACCATATATTTT. The chain uses TRBV7-6 and TRBJ1-3; D is possibly TRBD1 (6 bases). CDR3 length equals 17 residues. Germline assignment: CDR1 SGHVS and CDR2 FNYEAQ. V shed 4 bases and J shed 0 bases, with 16 bases lying between them.

The chain uses TRBV2 and TRBJ1-1; the match to TRBD1 covers 7 bases. The CDR3 totals 13 residues. Germline CDR1 reads SNHLY; CDR2 reads FYNNEI. The J segment lost 5 bases and the V segment lost 6 bases, leaving 6 bases of the junction unmatched. CDR3 loop: CASRVQGLTEAFF. In DNA, the CDR3 is TGTGCCAGCAGAGTACAGGGGTTAACTGAAGCTTTCTTT.

This chain joins TRBV5-1 and TRBJ1-1; D perhaps matches TRBD1 (5 bases). The germline CDR1 and CDR2 sequences are SGHRS and YFSETQ. The V and J ends lost 4 bases and 5 bases respectively, with 18 bases between them. This CDR3 has 15 amino acids. DNA of the CDR3: TGCGCCAGCAGCGCGCTTTCGGGGGACGGGACTGAAGCTTTCTTT. Translated, it gives CASSALSGDGTEAFF.

The chain carries TRBV5-1 and TRBJ1-2; D gene unclear. The CDR3 loop spans 13 amino acids. Germline lookup yields CDR1 SGHRS and CDR2 YFSETQ. V lost 2 bases to trimming and J lost 4 bases, with 9 bases between them. In DNA, the CDR3 is TGCGCCAGCAGCTTATCATCCGCCTATGGCTACACCTTC. This translates into CASSLSSAYGYTF.

The chain carries TRBV13 and TRBJ2-5; D is ambiguous. There are 12 residues in the CDR3. Trimming stripped 5 bases from V and 5 bases from J, with 9 bases between. Germline lookup yields CDR1 PRHDT and CDR2 FYEKMQ (reference sequence). In DNA form, the CDR3 reads TGTGCCAGCAGCCCCGTTGGGGAGACCCAGTACTTC. Encoded protein: CASSPVGETQYF.

DNA for the CDR3: TGTGCCAGCTCACCACCGATCGGCCGCGGGAGGGACCACAATGAGCAGTTCTTC. This gives the protein CASSPPIGRGRDHNEQFF. The chain recombines TRBV18 with TRBJ2-1, with 9 bases aligning to TRBD2. CDR3 size: 18 residues. J was trimmed by 5 bases and V by 0 bases; bases with no gene match: 11. CDR1 and CDR2 from the germline V gene are KGHSH and LQKENI.

The chain links TRBV5-1 to TRBJ2-7; a weak D match, TRBD2 (6 bases). CDR3 size: 15 residues. Trimming removed 1 base at V and 5 bases at J, with 16 bases between. Looked up from germline, CDR1 is SGHRS and CDR2 is YFSETQ. CDR3 sequence: CASSLLVGSLNEQYF. As DNA, the CDR3 is TGCGCCAGCAGCTTGTTGGTCGGGAGTCTCAACGAGCAGTACTTC.

This CDR3 reads CASSEIRGRQFF. In DNA, the CDR3 is TGTGCCAGCAGTGAGATCAGAGGGCGGCAGTTCTTC. V is TRBV6-1 and J is TRBJ2-1; weak D call: TRBD2 (5 bases). Germline V gene sequence: CDR1 MNHNS, CDR2 SASEGT. The CDR3 totals 12 residues. Trimming removed 3 bases from V and 12 bases from J, with 12 bases in between.

A few counts support this clone. This chain joins TRBV4-2 and TRBJ2-7, with D possibly matching TRBD1 (5 bases). V lost 4 bases, J lost 7 bases, and 17 bases lay in between. Germline V gives CDR1 LGHNA, CDR2 YNFKEQ. The CDR3 is 14 residues long. CDR3 in DNA: TGTGCCAGCAGCCTGGGGCCTAACTATCGGGAGCAGTACTTC. This translates into CASSLGPNYREQYF.

The J gene is TRBJ2-1, the V gene TRBV5-4; D is possibly TRBD1 (5 bases). Germline V gives CDR1 SGHNT, CDR2 YYREEE (reference sequence). The CDR3 is made up of 15 amino acids. V lost 1 base to trimming and J lost 9 bases, with 17 bases between them. CDR3 sequence: CASSLSQALGVEQFF. DNA of the CDR3: TGTGCCAGCAGCTTGTCGCAGGCTTTAGGGGTTGAGCAGTTCTTC.

The rearrangement links TRBV14 to TRBJ2-1, with D possibly being TRBD2 (6 bases). The CDR3 is 16 amino acids. V dropped 4 bases and J dropped 0 bases, with 13 bases sitting between them. From germline, CDR1 is SGHDN and CDR2 FVKESK. For the CDR3, the DNA is TGTGCCAGCAGCCGACTAGGCCGTAGCTCCTACAATGAGCAGTTCTTC. The encoded protein is CASSRLGRSSYNEQFF. Using reference TRBV14 and TRBJ2-1 for the parts outside the CDR3, the full variable domain is EAGVTQFPSHSVIEKGQTVTLRCDPISGHDNLYWYRRVMGKEIKFLLHFVKESKQDESGMPNNRFLAERTGGTYSTLKVQPAELEDSGVYFCASSRLGRSSYNEQFFGPGTRLTVL.

This clone was seen just once. The V and J genes are TRBV5-1 and TRBJ1-4, with unresolved D. CDR1 SGHRS and CDR2 YFSETQ come from the germline V gene. Trimming removed 0 bases from V and 6 bases from J, with 12 bases in between. The CDR3 sequence is 15 residues long. CDR3: CASSLDGSSDEKLFF. The CDR3 DNA reads as TGCGCCAGCAGCTTGGATGGGTCCTCGGATGAAAAACTGTTTTTT.

J is TRBJ1-1 and V is TRBV7-9; D gene ambiguous. The germline V gene encodes CDR1 SEHNR and CDR2 FQNEAQ (reference sequence). Between the trimmed V and J ends, which lost 1 base and 7 bases, there was a span of 10 bases. The CDR3 contains 13 residues. As DNA, the CDR3 is TGTGCCAGCAGCTTAGATCCCCAGTATGAAGCTTTCTTT. Translation: CASSLDPQYEAFF.

The chain carries TRBV2 and TRBJ2-3, with a weak D call TRBD1 (5 bases). The V end was cut by 3 bases, the J end by 8 bases, with 15 bases between. Germline V gene data show CDR1 as SNHLY and CDR2 as FYNNEI. There are 14 residues in the CDR3. CDR3 sequence reads: CASSESGPRGTQYF. The CDR3 DNA reads as TGTGCCAGCAGTGAGTCAGGTCCAAGGGGTACGCAGTATTTT.

This chain joins TRBV6-5 and TRBJ1-6; D unclear. From germline, CDR1 is MNHEY and CDR2 SVGAGI. V was clipped by 6 bases and J by 8 bases, with 14 bases between them. The CDR3 is 14 residues long. The CDR3 protein is CASRTYEIDSPLHF. The CDR3, as DNA: TGTGCCAGCAGGACGTACGAGATTGATTCACCCCTCCACTTT.

The chain is built from TRBV9 and TRBJ2-5; 8 bases match TRBD2. Germline trimming cut 6 bases from V and 0 bases from J; bases unmatched to any gene: 7. The CDR3 totals 15 residues. In germline, CDR1 is SGDLS, CDR2 YYNGEE. The CDR3 loop reads CASTRSGSYQETQYF. Here the CDR3 DNA reads TGTGCCAGCACCCGAAGCGGGAGCTACCAAGAGACCCAGTACTTC.